In this sample, the clone carrying this T cell receptor beta chain turned up once. Other DNA sequences from this sample encode an identical CDR3 as well. Per germline, CDR1 SGHRS and CDR2 YFSETQ. With 4 bases clipped from V and 3 bases from J, the junction kept 6 bases outside the gene matches. CDR3 length: 15 amino acids. The sample originates from a study of shared clonotypes between healthy human individuals. When samples were unsorted, around 90 million PBMCs were used for genomic DNA. Researchers divided each subset's genomic DNA evenly across several immunoSEQ plates. Method: immunoSEQ multiplex PCR; TCRdb's copy keeps in-frame clones and lacks some. Of about 490,000 clones in the sample, 60% to 80% are singletons; the top ten hold approximately 12%.

Sample: PBMCs. The receptor comes from a woman between 40 and 50 years old in good health. Some clones in this sample may be carry-over from other donors' samples. The V and J genes are TRBV5-1 and TRBJ2-5, with 10 bases fitting TRBD1. CDR3 nucleotide sequence: TGCGCCAGCAGCCCTTCCGGGACAGGGGAAGAGACCCAGTACTTC. The encoded protein is CASSPSGTGEETQYF.